This entry concerns a single T cell receptor beta chain. Germline-derived CDR1 and CDR2 are LGHNA and YNFKEQ. V gave up 4 bases and J gave up 3 bases; unmatched junction bases: 9. CDR3 length equals 16 residues. This record belongs to a study of blood T cells in healthy people across ages. Primed by a sample-barcoded 5' primer and a J-beta primer mix, a second PCR proceeded for 7 to 11 cycles. TCRdb recomputed calls from the 5' RACE reads with MiXCR, one row per CDR3 protein. The table records hundreds of thousands of distinct CDR3 sequences, around three fifths of them present only once. With each sample, at least 5 micrograms of total RNA were extracted.

This TCR came from a man aged 60 to 69 in good health. V gene TRBV4-2 combines with J gene TRBJ2-3; 8 bases line up with TRBD1. Sequencing used blood. The CDR3 sequence: CASSRRTGSETDTQYF. CDR3 DNA sequence: TGTGCCAGCAGCCGCCGGACAGGGTCAGAGACAGATACGCAGTATTTT.